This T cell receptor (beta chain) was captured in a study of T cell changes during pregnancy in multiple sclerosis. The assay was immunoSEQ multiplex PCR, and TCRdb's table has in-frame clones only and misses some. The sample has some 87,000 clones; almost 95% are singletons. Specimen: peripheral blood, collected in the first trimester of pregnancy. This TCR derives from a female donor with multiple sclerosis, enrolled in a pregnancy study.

The CDR3 is CASSLLYEQYF. DNA for the CDR3: TGTGCCAGCAGCCTCCTATACGAGCAGTACTTC. This sequence joins TRBV7-9 and TRBJ2-7; no definite D call. Trimming took off 5 bases at V and 4 bases at J, with 6 bases between the two ends. The CDR3 sequence is 11 residues long. The germline CDR1 and CDR2 sequences are SEHNR and FQNEAQ (reference sequence). Variable domain in full (rest from reference TRBV7-9 and TRBJ2-7): DTGVSQNPRHKITKRGQNVTFRCDPISEHNRLYWYRQTLGQGPEFLTYFQNEAQLEKSRLLSDRFSAERPKGSFSTLEIQRTEQGDSAMYLCASSLLYEQYFGPGTRLTVT.